This T cell receptor beta chain was sequenced in a study of identical twins. Findings of the study overall: Carriage of fewer insertions was seen in abundant cord blood beta clonotypes, whereas memory repertoires showed none. Twin pairs had excess sharing that was weaker in beta out-of-frame sequences.

A universal primer site was created by template switching, with the cDNA bearing unique molecular identifiers. In TCRdb, the 5' RACE reads were re-called with MiXCR into one record per CDR3 protein. Of approximately 890,000 distinct CDR3 sequences listed, roughly 12% were seen once; the top ten hold 1.5% to 2%. With respect to this clonotype: Its antigen is still unknown.

Trimming cost V 1 base and J 6 bases, with 11 bases left between them. CDR3 length: 14 residues. Germline-derived CDR1 and CDR2 are SGHVS and FQNEAQ. This same sample was also taken into another study, of yellow fever vaccine responses in identical twins. That work contributes: As reported, the vaccine T cell response of twins seemed partly convergent and partly personalized.

The clonotype comes from a woman under 30 in good health. The genes are TRBV7-8 and TRBJ2-3; D is undetermined. The sample comprised PBMCs. In DNA form, the CDR3 reads TGTGCCAGCAGCTTAGGCGAGGTTTTTGATACGCAGTATTTT. Its translation: CASSLGEVFDTQYF.